These 11 T cell receptor beta chains share one sample of origin, sequenced in a study of T cells in Graves' hyperthyroidism and ophthalmopathy. RNA transcripts served as the template for amplifying TCR beta CDR3 regions. The TCR CDR3 was amplified in a first-round RT-PCR using the HTBI primer set. TCRdb itself ran the multiplex PCR reads through MiXCR, one entry per CDR3 protein. The data show about 420,000 distinct CDR3 sequences, approximately 15% seen once. The material sequenced was blood. All receptors derive from a woman younger than 35 with Graves' hyperthyroidism.

On this clonotype itself: One end of the junction varies from germline; a read error may be responsible. The chain carries TRBV5-1 and TRBJ1-4; the match to TRBD1 covers 8 bases. CDR1 is SGHRS, CDR2 YFSETQ, per germline. This CDR3 has 14 residues. This CDR3 reads CANSRDRTNEKLFF. CDR3 bases: TGTGCCAACAGCCGGGACAGGACTAATGAAAAACTGTTTTTT.

This clonotype came up many times. V gene TRBV12-3 or TRBV12-4 combines with J gene TRBJ2-2, with 11 bases fitting TRBD2. The CDR3 runs to 16 residues. The J segment lost 6 bases and the V segment lost 3 bases, leaving 6 bases of the junction unmatched. CDR3 bases: TGTGCCAGCAGTTTCTCGACTAGCGGGAAGGCCGGGGAGCTGTTTTTT. Protein product: CASSFSTSGKAGELFF.

J is TRBJ1-2 and V is TRBV20-1; 8 bases map to TRBD1. Germline CDR1 is DFQATT and CDR2 is SNEGSKA (reference sequence). This CDR3 region has 17 residues. V shed 6 bases, J shed 0 bases, and the junction held 15 bases outside the gene matches. The CDR3 spells CSAQGTGQRGANYGYTF. DNA of the CDR3: TGCAGTGCCCAGGGGACAGGCCAACGGGGCGCTAACTATGGCTACACCTTC.

This clonotype was seen ten or more times. The V and J genes are TRBV3-1 and TRBJ2-3, with 7 bases that match TRBD2. This CDR3 has 15 residues. Germline loops: CDR1 LGHDT, CDR2 YNNKEL (reference sequence). With V trimmed by 3 bases and J by 3 bases, 6 bases remained unmatched. DNA for the CDR3: TGTGCCAGCAGCCAGGCGGGAGTGGGTACAGATACGCAGTATTTT. Its translation: CASSQAGVGTDTQYF.

The sample holds a few counts of this clonotype. The rearrangement links TRBV6-2 or TRBV6-3 to TRBJ1-1; D uncertain. Germline values: CDR1 MNHEY, CDR2 SVGEGT. This CDR3 has 14 residues. Between the trimmed V and J ends, which lost 4 bases and 6 bases, there was a span of 15 bases. The CDR3 reads CASSFSSPLAEAFF. In DNA, the CDR3 is TGTGCCAGCAGTTTCTCTAGTCCGTTAGCTGAAGCTTTCTTT.

For this clonotype: This may be a read error, as it is one base from a much larger clone. CDR3 sequence: CVISEYGASTDTQYF. DNA for the CDR3: TGTGTCATCAGTGAGTACGGGGCATCCACAGATACGCAGTATTTT. The chain uses TRBV10-3 and TRBJ2-3; D might be TRBD1 or TRBD2, each matching 5 bases. The CDR3 has 15 amino acids. The germline V gene encodes CDR1 ENHRY and CDR2 SYGVKD.

This clonotype was observed a few times. The chain has TRBV24-1 and TRBJ1-2; D possibly corresponds to TRBD1 (5 bases). The germline gives CDR1 KGHDR, CDR2 SFDVKD. The CDR3 contains 17 residues. The V gene lost 5 bases and the J gene lost 7 bases, with 25 bases spanning the gap. The CDR3 protein is CATSGVQGGTSVRGYTF. CDR3 bases: TGTGCCACCAGTGGAGTCCAGGGTGGTACCTCGGTACGTGGCTACACCTTC.

The rearrangement joins TRBV29-1 to TRBJ2-1, with 13 bases aligning to TRBD2. With V trimmed by 1 base and J by 1 base, 10 bases remained unmatched. The CDR3 spans 19 residues. Germline CDR1 is SQVTM and CDR2 is ANQGSEA. CDR3 sequence: CSVEAPPGTSGISYNEQFF. In nucleotides, the CDR3 is TGCAGCGTTGAAGCCCCGCCGGGGACTAGCGGGATTTCCTACAATGAGCAGTTCTTC.

This clonotype was observed at least ten times. This chain connects TRBV18 to TRBJ2-3, with D unclear. With 0 bases removed from V and 4 bases from J, the gap between germline ends came to 8 bases. This CDR3 is built from 14 residues. In germline, CDR1 is KGHSH, CDR2 LQKENI. The CDR3 is CASSPPSLADTQYF. As DNA, the CDR3 is TGTGCCAGCTCACCACCGTCTCTGGCAGATACGCAGTATTTT.

This clonotype has a handful of counts. The gene calls are TRBV12-3 or TRBV12-4 and TRBJ2-3; 14 nucleotides agree with TRBD2. Germline trimming cut 6 bases from V and 1 base from J; bases unmatched to any gene: 9. This CDR3 is 18 amino acids long. The CDR3 spells CASSWTSGGPAGTDTQYF. The DNA of the CDR3 is TGTGCCAGCAGCTGGACTAGCGGGGGGCCAGCGGGCACAGATACGCAGTATTTT.

This clonotype came up a few times. The V call is TRBV7-4, the J call TRBJ1-2; D is perhaps TRBD1 (5 bases). Germline V CDR1 and CDR2: SGHVT, SQSDAQ. The CDR3 has 11 amino acids. The V and J ends lost 10 bases and 6 bases respectively, with 12 bases between them. CDR3: CATGGGNGYTF. The CDR3 DNA reads TGTGCCACGGGCGGGGGAAATGGCTACACCTTC.